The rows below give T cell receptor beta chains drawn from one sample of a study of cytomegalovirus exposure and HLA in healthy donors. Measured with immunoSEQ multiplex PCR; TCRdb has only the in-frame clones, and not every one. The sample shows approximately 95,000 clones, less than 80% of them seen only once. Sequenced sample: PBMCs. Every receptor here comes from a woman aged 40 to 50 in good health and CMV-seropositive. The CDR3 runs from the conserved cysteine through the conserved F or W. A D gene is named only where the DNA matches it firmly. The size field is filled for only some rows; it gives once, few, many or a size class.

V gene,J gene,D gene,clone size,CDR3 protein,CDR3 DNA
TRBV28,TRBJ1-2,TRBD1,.,CASSTGGRGYTF,TGTGCCAGCAGTACAGGGGGCAGGGGCTACACCTTC
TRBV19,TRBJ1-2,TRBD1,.,CASNPTGGNYGYTF,TGTGCCAGTAACCCGACAGGGGGAAACTATGGCTACACCTTC
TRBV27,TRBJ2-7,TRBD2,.,CASSPRTSGVYEQYF,TGTGCCAGCAGCCCTAGGACTAGCGGGGTCTACGAGCAGTACTTC
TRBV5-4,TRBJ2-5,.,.,CASSQQRGTETQYF,TGTGCCAGCAGCCAACAAAGGGGTACGGAGACCCAGTACTTC
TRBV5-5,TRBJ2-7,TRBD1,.,CASSSGQGREQYF,TGTGCCAGCAGCTCGGGACAGGGGAGAGAGCAGTACTTC
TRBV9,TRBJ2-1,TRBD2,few,CASSPRTSGRGEQFF,TGTGCCAGCAGCCCCCGGACTAGCGGGAGGGGTGAGCAGTTCTTC
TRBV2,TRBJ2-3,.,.,CASNRDTDTQYF,TGTGCCAGCAACAGGGACACAGATACGCAGTATTTT
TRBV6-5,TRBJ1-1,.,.,CASRRIDGGTEAFF,TGTGCCAGTAGGCGAATAGACGGAGGGACTGAAGCTTTCTTT
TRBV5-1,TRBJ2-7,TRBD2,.,CASSSTSVDEQYF,TGCGCCAGCAGCTCTACTAGCGTCGACGAGCAGTACTTC
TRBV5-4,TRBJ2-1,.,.,CASSLGGLGGEQFF,TGTGCCAGCAGTTTGGGGGGGCTCGGCGGTGAGCAGTTCTTC
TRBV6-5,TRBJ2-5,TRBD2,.,CASGLAGVPEYF,TGTGCCAGTGGACTAGCGGGAGTGCCCGAGTACTTC
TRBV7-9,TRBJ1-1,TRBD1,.,CASYFPGTDDTEAFF,TGTGCCAGCTACTTCCCCGGGACAGATGACACTGAAGCTTTCTTT
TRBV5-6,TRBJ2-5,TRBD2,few,CASAGAGGETQYF,TGTGCCAGCGCCGGAGCGGGAGGAGAGACCCAGTACTTC
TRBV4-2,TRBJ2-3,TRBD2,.,CASSQEGAGGTDTQYF,TGTGCCAGCAGCCAAGAAGGAGCGGGAGGCACAGATACGCAGTATTTT
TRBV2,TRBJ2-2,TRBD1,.,CASMRRGQGFTGELFF,TGTGCCAGCATGCGACGGGGACAGGGTTTTACCGGGGAGCTGTTTTTT
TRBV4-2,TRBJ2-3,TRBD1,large,CASSQTDRGTTDTQYF,TGTGCCAGCAGCCAGACGGACAGGGGGACGACAGATACGCAGTATTTT
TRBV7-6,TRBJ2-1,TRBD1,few,CASSLVSQGATKHEQFF,TGTGCCAGCAGCTTAGTTTCGCAGGGGGCGACGAAGCATGAGCAGTTCTTC
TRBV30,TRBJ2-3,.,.,CAWSFGIAKITDTQYF,TGTGCCTGGAGTTTTGGGATAGCGAAAATAACAGATACGCAGTATTTT
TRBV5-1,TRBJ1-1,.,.,CASSLSTAREAFF,TGCGCCAGCAGCTTGTCCACCGCGCGAGAAGCTTTCTTT
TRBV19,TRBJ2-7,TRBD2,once,CASSPIAGLSYEQYF,TGTGCCAGTAGCCCTATAGCGGGGCTCTCCTACGAGCAGTACTTC
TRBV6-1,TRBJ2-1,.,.,CASSEDNNEQFF,TGTGCCAGCAGTGAAGACAACAATGAGCAGTTCTTC
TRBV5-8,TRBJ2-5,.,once,CASSLGQNLYQETQYF,TGTGCCAGCAGCCTAGGACAGAATTTGTACCAAGAGACCCAGTACTTC
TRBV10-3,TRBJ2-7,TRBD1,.,CAISEKGQATLSSYEQYF,TGTGCCATCAGTGAAAAGGGACAGGCCACCTTGAGCTCCTACGAGCAGTACTTC
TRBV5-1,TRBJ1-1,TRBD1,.,CASMGRGPNTEAFF,TGCGCCAGCATGGGCAGGGGGCCGAACACTGAAGCTTTCTTT
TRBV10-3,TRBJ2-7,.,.,CAISERGYLAHEQYF,TGTGCCATCAGTGAACGAGGATACCTGGCACACGAGCAGTACTTC
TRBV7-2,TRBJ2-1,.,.,CASSLNMRGEQFF,TGTGCCAGCAGCTTAAATATGCGAGGTGAGCAGTTCTTC
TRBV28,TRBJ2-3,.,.,CASSFSSRSVLPSDTQYF,TGTGCCAGCAGTTTCTCCTCCCGGTCCGTCCTCCCCTCAGATACGCAGTATTTT
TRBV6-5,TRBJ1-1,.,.,CASSSLSRNTEAFF,TGTGCCAGCAGTTCCCTTTCTCGGAACACTGAAGCTTTCTTT
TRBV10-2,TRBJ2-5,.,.,CASSDWAGRAETQYF,TGCGCCAGCAGTGACTGGGCGGGAAGAGCGGAGACCCAGTACTTC
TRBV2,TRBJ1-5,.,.,CASSPDTGKTNQPQHF,TGTGCCAGCAGCCCGGACACCGGAAAAACCAATCAGCCCCAGCATTTT
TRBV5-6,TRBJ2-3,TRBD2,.,CASAERELQDTQYF,TGTGCCAGCGCCGAGCGGGAGCTTCAAGATACGCAGTATTTT
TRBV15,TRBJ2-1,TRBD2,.,CATSSGTSDYNEQFF,TGTGCCACCAGCTCCGGGACTAGTGACTACAATGAGCAGTTCTTC
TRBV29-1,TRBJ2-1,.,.,CSVVPRSSYNEQFF,TGCAGCGTGGTTCCCCGGAGCTCCTACAATGAGCAGTTCTTC
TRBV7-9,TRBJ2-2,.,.,CASSQGSNTGELFF,TGTGCCAGCTCTCAGGGCTCGAACACCGGGGAGCTGTTTTTT
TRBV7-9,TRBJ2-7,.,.,CASSQNGGTGEQYF,TGTGCCAGCAGCCAAAACGGGGGTACAGGAGAGCAGTACTTC
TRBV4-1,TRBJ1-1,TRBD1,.,CASSQDGTGRDTEAFF,TGCGCCAGCAGCCAAGACGGGACAGGGAGGGACACTGAAGCTTTCTTT
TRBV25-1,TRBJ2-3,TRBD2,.,CASSEYFQREAGTDTQYF,TGTGCCAGCAGTGAATATTTCCAGCGGGAGGCCGGGACAGATACGCAGTATTTT
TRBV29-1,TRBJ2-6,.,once,CSAQGGANVLTF,TGCAGCGCCCAGGGGGGGGCCAACGTCCTGACTTTC
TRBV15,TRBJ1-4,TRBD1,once,CATSRGQGANEKLFF,TGTGCCACCAGCAGAGGACAGGGCGCTAATGAAAAACTGTTTTTT
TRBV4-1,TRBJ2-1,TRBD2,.,CASSQDRGGLAGAGEQFF,TGCGCCAGCAGCCAAGATCGGGGGGGACTAGCGGGAGCAGGTGAGCAGTTCTTC